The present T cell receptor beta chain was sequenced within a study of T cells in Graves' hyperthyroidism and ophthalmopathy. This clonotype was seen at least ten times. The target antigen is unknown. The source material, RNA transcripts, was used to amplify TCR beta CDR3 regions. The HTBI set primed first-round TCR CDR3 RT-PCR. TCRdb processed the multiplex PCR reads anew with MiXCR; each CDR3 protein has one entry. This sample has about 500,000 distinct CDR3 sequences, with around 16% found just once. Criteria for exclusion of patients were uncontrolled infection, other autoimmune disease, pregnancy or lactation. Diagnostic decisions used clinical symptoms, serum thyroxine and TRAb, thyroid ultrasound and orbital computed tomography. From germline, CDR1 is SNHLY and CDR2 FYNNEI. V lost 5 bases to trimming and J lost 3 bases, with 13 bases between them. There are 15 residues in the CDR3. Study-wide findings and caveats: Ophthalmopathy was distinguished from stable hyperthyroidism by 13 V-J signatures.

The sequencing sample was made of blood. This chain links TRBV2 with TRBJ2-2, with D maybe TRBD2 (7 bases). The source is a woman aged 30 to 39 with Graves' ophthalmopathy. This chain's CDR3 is CASSSAGADTGELFF. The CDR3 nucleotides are TGTGCCAGCAGTTCCGCGGGGGCCGACACCGGGGAGCTGTTTTTT.